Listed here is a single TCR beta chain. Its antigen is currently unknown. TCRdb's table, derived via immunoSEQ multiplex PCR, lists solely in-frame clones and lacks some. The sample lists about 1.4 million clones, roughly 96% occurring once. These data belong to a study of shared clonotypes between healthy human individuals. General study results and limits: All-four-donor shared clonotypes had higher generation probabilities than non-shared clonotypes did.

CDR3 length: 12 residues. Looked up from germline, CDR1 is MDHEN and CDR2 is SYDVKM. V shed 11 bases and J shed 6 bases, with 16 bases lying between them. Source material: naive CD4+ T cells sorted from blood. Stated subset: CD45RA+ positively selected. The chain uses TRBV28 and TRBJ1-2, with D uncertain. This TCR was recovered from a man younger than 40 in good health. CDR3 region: CAATEGSHGYTF. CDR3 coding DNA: TGTGCCGCGACGGAGGGTTCCCATGGCTACACCTTC.